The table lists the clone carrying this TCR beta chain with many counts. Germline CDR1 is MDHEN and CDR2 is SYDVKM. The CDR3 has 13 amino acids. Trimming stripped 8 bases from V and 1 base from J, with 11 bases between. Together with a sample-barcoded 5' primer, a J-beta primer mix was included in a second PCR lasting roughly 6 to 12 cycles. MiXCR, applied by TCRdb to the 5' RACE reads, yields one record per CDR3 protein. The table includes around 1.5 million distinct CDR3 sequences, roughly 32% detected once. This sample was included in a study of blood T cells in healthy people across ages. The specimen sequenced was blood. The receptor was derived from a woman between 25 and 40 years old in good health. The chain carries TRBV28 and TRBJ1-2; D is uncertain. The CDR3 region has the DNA TGTGCCAGCGAATACAGTGATAACTATGGCTACACCTTC. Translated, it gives CASEYSDNYGYTF.